The T cell receptor (beta chain) described here comes from a study of lymphopenia after photon versus proton radiotherapy. CDR3 length: 16 residues. Trimming removed 3 bases from V and 2 bases from J; junction bases left unmatched: 6. Germline V gene sequence: CDR1 LGHNA, CDR2 YNFKEQ. The method was immunoSEQ multiplex PCR; TCRdb's version includes in-frame clones alone and lacks a portion of them. The sample consists of thousands of clones, about three quarters of them appearing once. Sequenced here: peripheral blood, sampled from a patient treated with proton-based radiotherapy. The J gene is TRBJ2-3, the V gene TRBV4-2, with 9 bases fitting TRBD2. The sequence was collected from a man at least 80 years old with esophageal cancer. CDR3 nucleotides: TGTGCCAGCAGCCACTTAAGCGGGGGGTTCACAGATACGCAGTATTTT. Translating it yields CASSHLSGGFTDTQYF.